This TCR beta chain is from a study of blood T cell repertoires in COVID-19 (dated by TCRdb to 2020 to 2022). Concerning the study at large: The collaborator samples originated in the United States, Italy and Spain and spanned the acute and convalescent phases of COVID-19. Sample metadata almost always included a de-identified subject ID, COVID-19 status, age in years and sex. Where available, HLA class I and class II types were obtained from metadata supplied by the sample provider rather than from assay-based typing. The material from the prospective study consisted of cDNA or gDNA derived from T cells, B-cell-depleted T cells, or PBMCs. Samples came from the ongoing ImmuneRACE study (first 160 participants) plus 1,254 subjects from 6 global collaborators. Deeply sampled blood TCRbeta repertoires from subjects exposed to, actively infected with, or recovered from COVID-19 were included in the dataset. The repertoires were released in a freely available public database intended as a resource for research on the immune response to SARS-CoV-2.

The investigation overall reported the following: Clinical and demographic metadata were provided uncurated, with the amount varying by source and participant.

Points on this clone: Its antigen target is currently unknown. Per-base quality was not reported, and no clone a single base away is much larger than it.

Based on the germline V gene, the CDR1 and CDR2 sequences are MNHEY and SVGAGI. Including the terminal cysteine and phenylalanine, the CDR3 comprises 15 residues. Here the CDR3 DNA is all that survives: 45 bases in frame from base 1. V is trimmed back by 2 bases and J by 4 bases, and the junction contains 7 bases that no gene match accounts for. TCRbeta CDR3 regions were amplified from genomic DNA by means of the immunoSEQ Assay, a bias-controlled multiplex PCR. Per the authors' processing: The number of nucleated cells in each sample was estimated from the amplification of reference gene primers within the assay. To quantify the absolute abundance of each unique TCRbeta CDR3 rearrangement, sequence reads were collapsed and filtered. Productive Simpson clonality was computed per sample as the square root of Simpson's diversity index over productive rearrangements. The clones in this table, taken by TCRdb from immuneACCESS, are in-frame only. Not every clone is retained; where verified, under half of the shortfall comes from an unresolved V gene, and the cause of the rest is unknown. V and J calls plus clone size are reproduced from that table; the DNA served to infer D and trimming. Within this sample are roughly 410,000 clones, with around 91% of them counted one time only. Of the sample, approximately 1.5% is held by the ten largest clones.

At one collaborating source in Seattle, patients were enrolled during active infection and were followed longitudinally through the course of disease. Each collaborating institution followed its own protocols to collect whole blood in K2EDTA tubes. For TCRbeta analysis, collaborator samples were shipped as frozen whole blood, as isolated PBMCs, or as DNA extracted from either sample type. The chain couples TRBV6-5 to TRBJ1-1; the junction holds 7 bases that match TRBD1. The receptor comes from a woman aged 40-49 years with COVID-19, enrolled during active disease. Source material: peripheral blood. The nucleotides are TGTGCCAGCAGTTACCTTCACAGGGGCGGCACTGAAGCTTTCTTT. The encoded protein is CASSYLHRGGTEAFF.